This T cell receptor (beta chain) came from a study of cytotoxic CD8 clonotypes in ibrutinib-treated CLL. This clone was seen just once. The antigen is unknown. Whole-study results and caveats: Exceeding age-matched healthy donors, baseline clonality also tracked the counts of circulating CD8+ T cells. Progressing patients had sampling times that differed from those of sustained-remission patients.

The germline V and J ends were trimmed by 4 bases and 3 bases, with 10 bases remaining between them. CDR3 length: 14 residues. Germline V CDR1 and CDR2: SNHLY, FYNNEI. Sequencing was designed to attain a depth spanning 1 in 200,000 to 1 in 1 million T cells. Assay: immunoSEQ multiplex PCR; the TCRdb copy retains only in-frame clones and omits some. The sample consists of roughly 60,000 clones, approximately 71% of them appearing once. The specimen was PBMCs, collected after 12 months of ibrutinib treatment. This clonotype originated in a human donor with chronic lymphocytic leukemia. V and J are TRBV2 and TRBJ2-1, with D maybe TRBD2 (6 bases). Here the CDR3 reads CASSVAVLYNEQFF. The CDR3 bases are TGTGCCAGCAGTGTAGCGGTCCTCTACAATGAGCAGTTCTTC.